The rows below give T cell receptor beta chains drawn from one sample of a study of T-cell memory formation after mild COVID-19. In TCRdb, the 5' RACE reads were re-called with MiXCR into one record per CDR3 protein. The repertoire has roughly 250,000 distinct CDR3 sequences, 16% of them found once; the top ten carry roughly a fifth. The sequenced material came from PBMCs or a T cell subset sorted from them (not recorded which). The source is a man younger than 35 who had mild COVID-19 (a few samples of this study predate the infection). Cell type and time point are not known. Both conserved end residues are part of each CDR3. D genes are given only for firm matches. The listing skips clone size in some rows; elsewhere it reads once, few, many or a size class.

V gene,CDR3 length,clone size,J gene,D gene,CDR3 DNA,CDR3 protein
TRBV5-8,12,many,TRBJ1-1,NA,TGTGCCAGCAGACAGGATCTGAATACCGCTTTCTTT,CASRQDLNTAFF
TRBV4-1,16,NA,TRBJ1-2,NA,TGCGCCAGCAGCCCAACTCGGGGCAGGGGAACCTTTGGCTACACCTTC,CASSPTRGRGTFGYTF
TRBV2,16,NA,TRBJ2-5,TRBD2,TGCTGCAGAGGGGCCCAGACTAGCGGGACATGGGAGACCCAGTACTTC,CCRGAQTSGTWETQYF
TRBV5-5,16,few,TRBJ2-3,TRBD2,TGTGCCAGCAGCTTACGACTAGCTCGGAATTCAGATACGCAGTATTTT,CASSLRLARNSDTQYF
TRBV5-1,14,many,TRBJ2-3,NA,TGCGCCAGCAGCACGGGGGACACCGGCGTTACGCAGTATTTT,CASSTGDTGVTQYF
TRBV7-8,15,NA,TRBJ2-7,NA,TGTGCCAGCAGCTTAGTGCTTTCTCCGGAAGGCGAGCAGTACTTC,CASSLVLSPEGEQYF
TRBV12-3/TRBV12-4,13,NA,TRBJ1-1,NA,TGTGCCAGCAGTACCCCAGGGGCACCTGAAGCTTTCTTT,CASSTPGAPEAFF
TRBV12-3/TRBV12-4,14,NA,TRBJ1-3,NA,TGTGCCAGCAGTTTCGAGGTCTCTGGAAACACCATATATTTT,CASSFEVSGNTIYF
TRBV23-1,12,NA,TRBJ1-1,NA,TGCGCCAGCAGTCAATCGGCCTGGGCAGCTTTCTTT,CASSQSAWAAFF
TRBV7-2,16,many,TRBJ1-1,NA,TGTGCCAGCAGCCCTCGGGGTACCGGGATGAACACTGAAGCTTTCTTT,CASSPRGTGMNTEAFF
TRBV20-1,20,NA,TRBJ2-1,TRBD2,TGCAGTGCTAGATCATCCGTGGAGAGTAAGGGACTAGTGTTTTTGTATGAGCAGTTCTTC,CSARSSVESKGLVFLYEQFF
TRBV7-6,13,NA,TRBJ1-1,NA,TGTGCCAGCAGCTTAAGTTTGGGGTCCGGGGCTTTCTTT,CASSLSLGSGAFF
TRBV29-1,16,few,TRBJ2-3,NA,TGCAGCGTTTCCCCCCCGGGGCGCAGGGGCACAGATACGCAGTATTTT,CSVSPPGRRGTDTQYF
TRBV12-3/TRBV12-4,17,few,TRBJ2-3,TRBD1,TGTGCCAGCAGTCCGTCAGGAGGACAGGTGGGCACAGATACGCAGTATTTT,CASSPSGGQVGTDTQYF
TRBV4-1,14,NA,TRBJ1-1,NA,TGCGCCAGCAGACCGGAGGCCATGAACACTGAAGCTTTCTTT,CASRPEAMNTEAFF
TRBV7-2,16,few,TRBJ1-1,NA,TGTGCCAGCAGCTTAGGGGAAATTACCTTGAACACTGAAGCTTTCTTT,CASSLGEITLNTEAFF
TRBV20-1,20,few,TRBJ2-1,TRBD2,TGCAGTGCTAGGGGTAGGGCGACTAGCGGGGGCCCCAGCTCCTACAATGAGCAGTTCTTC,CSARGRATSGGPSSYNEQFF
TRBV6-6,12,once,TRBJ2-7,NA,TGTGCCAGCAGTTATGCCTCCTACGAGCAGTACTTC,CASSYASYEQYF
TRBV7-6,14,few,TRBJ2-3,TRBD2,TGTGCCAGCAGCCGCGGGGGGGGAGCAGATACGCAGTATTTT,CASSRGGGADTQYF
TRBV2,11,many,TRBJ1-6,NA,TGTGCCACTGCGGGCAATTCACCCCTCCACTTT,CATAGNSPLHF
TRBV12-3/TRBV12-4,15,NA,TRBJ1-3,NA,TGTGCCAGCAGCTTGCTTGGGACGGCTGGAAACACCATATATTTT,CASSLLGTAGNTIYF
TRBV7-2,13,many,TRBJ2-3,NA,TGTGCCAGCAGCCTCGTCAGGACAGATACGCAGTATTTT,CASSLVRTDTQYF
TRBV18,18,NA,TRBJ2-6,NA,TGTGCCAGCTCAAGACTGGGGGGCGACCTCTCTGGGGCCAACGTCCTGACTTTC,CASSRLGGDLSGANVLTF
TRBV10-3,16,NA,TRBJ2-7,NA,TGTGCCATCAGTGACCCGTCGCCCACCAGGGATAGGCAGCAGTACTTC,CAISDPSPTRDRQQYF
TRBV4-1,15,NA,TRBJ1-2,NA,TGCGCCAGCAGCCAAGAACTAGCGAAATTCTATGGCTACACCTTC,CASSQELAKFYGYTF
TRBV27,13,few,TRBJ1-2,NA,TGTGCCAGCAGTTTATCGAAGTTCGACGGCTACACCTTC,CASSLSKFDGYTF
TRBV20-1,15,NA,TRBJ2-3,TRBD2,TGCAGTGCCCCCATAGCGGGGGGCCGCACAGATACGCAGTATTTT,CSAPIAGGRTDTQYF
TRBV4-1,14,few,TRBJ2-7,NA,TGCGCCAGCAGCCAAGAGATGACGGTGTTTGAGCAGTACTTC,CASSQEMTVFEQYF
TRBV27,13,NA,TRBJ2-5,NA,TGTGCCAGCAGTTTTAACAGGTTGGAGACCCAGTACTTC,CASSFNRLETQYF
TRBV6-5,13,NA,TRBJ2-1,NA,TGTGCCAGCAGTTACTCCGCGGGTTATGAGCAGTTCTTC,CASSYSAGYEQFF
TRBV5-1,14,few,TRBJ2-5,NA,TGCGCCAGCAGCTTGGGAACCCTCGAAGAGACCCAGTACTTC,CASSLGTLEETQYF
TRBV5-1,14,few,TRBJ2-5,NA,TGCGCCAGCAGCTTGTCGGCAGTCGGAGAGACCCAGTACTTC,CASSLSAVGETQYF
TRBV6-2/TRBV6-3,18,NA,TRBJ1-2,TRBD1,TGTGCCAGCAGTTACTCCGCAGGGGACAGTACACCGAACTATGGCTACACCTTC,CASSYSAGDSTPNYGYTF
TRBV20-1,12,few,TRBJ1-2,NA,TGCAGTGCTAGAGTGGAACCCTATGGCTACACCTTC,CSARVEPYGYTF
TRBV20-1,14,few,TRBJ2-3,NA,TGCAGTGCTACTACGACAAGGGCCGCAGATACGCAGTATTTT,CSATTTRAADTQYF
TRBV10-3,16,NA,TRBJ2-5,TRBD2,TGTGCCATCAGTGAGTCGATCGCTAGCGGGCGGGAGACCCAGTACTTC,CAISESIASGRETQYF
TRBV20-1,13,few,TRBJ1-1,NA,TGCAGTGCCTTTGGGGGGATGAACACTGAAGCTTTCTTT,CSAFGGMNTEAFF
TRBV6-5,13,NA,TRBJ1-5,TRBD1,TGTGCCAGCAGTTCCAGGGGGGAGTATCCCCAGCATTTT,CASSSRGEYPQHF